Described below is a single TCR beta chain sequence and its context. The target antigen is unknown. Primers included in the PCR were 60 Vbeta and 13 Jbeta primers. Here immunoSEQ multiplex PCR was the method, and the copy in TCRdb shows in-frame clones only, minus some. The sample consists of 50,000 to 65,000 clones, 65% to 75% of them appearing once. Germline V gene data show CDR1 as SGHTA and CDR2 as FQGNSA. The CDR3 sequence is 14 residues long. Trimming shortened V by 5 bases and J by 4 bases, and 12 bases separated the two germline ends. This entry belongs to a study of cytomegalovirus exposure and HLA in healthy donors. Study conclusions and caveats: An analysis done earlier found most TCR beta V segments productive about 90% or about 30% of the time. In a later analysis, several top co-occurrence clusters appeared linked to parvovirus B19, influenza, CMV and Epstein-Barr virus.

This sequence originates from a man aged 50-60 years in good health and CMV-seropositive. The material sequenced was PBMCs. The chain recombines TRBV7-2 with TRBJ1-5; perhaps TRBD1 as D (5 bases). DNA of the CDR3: TGTGCCAGCAGCCTTGGACATTATAATCAGCCCCAGCATTTT. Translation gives CASSLGHYNQPQHF.